Each of the 2 T cell receptor beta chains below was sequenced from the same sample in a study of regulatory T cells in long-lasting Graves disease. Time point: newly diagnosed GD, antithyroid drugs for less than 3 months. The TCR library was made from RNA that had been extracted from PBMCs in TRIzol. Arm-PCR of CDR3 regions and iRepertoire HTBI primers were used to build TCR beta libraries. MiXCR, applied by TCRdb to the multiplex PCR reads, yields one record per CDR3 protein. The sample lists about 470,000 distinct CDR3 sequences, around 14% occurring once. These same data were also listed under a study on T cells in Graves' hyperthyroidism and ophthalmopathy.

The sequencing used peripheral blood mononuclear cells (PBMCs), collected at new diagnosis, from a patient treated with antithyroid drugs. The receptors stem from a woman aged 25 to 39 with Graves disease.

This chain uses TRBV7-3 with TRBJ2-1; D not certain. Germline V gives CDR1 SGHTA, CDR2 FQGTGA. Trimming shortened V by 5 bases and J by 6 bases, and 11 bases separated the two germline ends. The CDR3 spans 13 residues. The CDR3 DNA reads TGTGCCAGCAGCCAGGCATTAGGCAATGAGCAGTTCTTC. Encoded protein: CASSQALGNEQFF.

Many counts were recorded for this clonotype. The chain couples TRBV20-1 to TRBJ2-1; the D is unclear. The CDR3 spans 12 residues. Trimming removed 5 bases at V and 4 bases at J, with 9 bases between. Germline lookup yields CDR1 DFQATT and CDR2 SNEGSKA (reference sequence). CDR3 nucleotide sequence: TGCAGTGCTGACGGACGGTACAATGAGCAGTTCTTC. Translation: CSADGRYNEQFF.